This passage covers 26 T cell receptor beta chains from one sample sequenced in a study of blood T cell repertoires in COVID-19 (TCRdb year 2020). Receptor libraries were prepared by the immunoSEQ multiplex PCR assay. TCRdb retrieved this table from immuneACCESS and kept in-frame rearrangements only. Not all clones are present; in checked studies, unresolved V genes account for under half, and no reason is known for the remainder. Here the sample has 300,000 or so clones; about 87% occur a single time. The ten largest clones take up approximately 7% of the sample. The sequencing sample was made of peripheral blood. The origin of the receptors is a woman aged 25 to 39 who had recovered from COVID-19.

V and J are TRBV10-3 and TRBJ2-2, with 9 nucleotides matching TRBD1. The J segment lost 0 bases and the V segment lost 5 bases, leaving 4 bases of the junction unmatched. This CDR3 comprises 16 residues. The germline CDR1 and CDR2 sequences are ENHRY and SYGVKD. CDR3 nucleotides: TGTGCCATCAGTCAACAGGGGGCTTCGAACACCGGGGAGCTGTTTTTT. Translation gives CAISQQGASNTGELFF.

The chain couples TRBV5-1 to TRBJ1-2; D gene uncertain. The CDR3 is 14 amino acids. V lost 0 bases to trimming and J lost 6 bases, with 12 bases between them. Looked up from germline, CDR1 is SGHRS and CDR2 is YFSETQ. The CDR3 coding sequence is TGCGCCAGCAGCTTGGGGCAGTACCTTGATGGCTACACCTTC. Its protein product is CASSLGQYLDGYTF. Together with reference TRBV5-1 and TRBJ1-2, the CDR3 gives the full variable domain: KAGVTQTPRYLIKTRGQQVTLSCSPISGHRSVSWYQQTPGQGLQFLFEYFSETQRNKGNFPGRFSGRQFSNSRSEMNVSTLELGDSALYLCASSLGQYLDGYTFGSGTRLTVV.

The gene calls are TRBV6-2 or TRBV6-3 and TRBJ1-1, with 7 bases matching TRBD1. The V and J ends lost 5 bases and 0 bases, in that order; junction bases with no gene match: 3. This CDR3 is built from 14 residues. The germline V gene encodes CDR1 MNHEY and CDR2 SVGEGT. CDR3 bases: TGTGCCAGCAGTATGGGACAGTTGAACACTGAAGCTTTCTTT. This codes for CASSMGQLNTEAFF.

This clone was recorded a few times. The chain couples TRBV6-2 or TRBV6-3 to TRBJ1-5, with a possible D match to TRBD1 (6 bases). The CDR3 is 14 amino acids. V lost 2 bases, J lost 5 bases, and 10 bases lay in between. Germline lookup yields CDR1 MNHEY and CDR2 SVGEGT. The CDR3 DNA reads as TGTGCCAGCAGTTACGGCAGGGGCGATCAGCCCCAGCATTTT. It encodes CASSYGRGDQPQHF.

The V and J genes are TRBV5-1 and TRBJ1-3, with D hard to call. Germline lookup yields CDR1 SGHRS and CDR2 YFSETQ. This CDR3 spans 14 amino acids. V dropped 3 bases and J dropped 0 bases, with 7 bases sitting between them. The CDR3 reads CASSSGSSGNTIYF. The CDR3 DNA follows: TGCGCCAGCAGCTCGGGGAGCTCTGGAAACACCATATATTTT.

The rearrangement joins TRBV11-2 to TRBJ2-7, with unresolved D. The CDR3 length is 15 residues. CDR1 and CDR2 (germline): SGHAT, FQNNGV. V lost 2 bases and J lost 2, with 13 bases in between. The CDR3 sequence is CASSLTWQATYEQYF. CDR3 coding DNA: TGTGCCAGCAGCTTAACTTGGCAGGCTACCTACGAGCAGTACTTC.

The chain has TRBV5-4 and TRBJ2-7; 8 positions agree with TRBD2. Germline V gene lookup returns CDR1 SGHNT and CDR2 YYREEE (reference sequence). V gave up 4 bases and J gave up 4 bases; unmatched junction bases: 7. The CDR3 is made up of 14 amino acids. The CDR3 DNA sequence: TGTGCCAGCAGCAGGGCGGGGGGAAATTACGAGCAGTACTTC. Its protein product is CASSRAGGNYEQYF.

CDR3 sequence: CASSLVGTAPYEQYF. For the CDR3, the DNA is TGCGCCAGCAGCTTGGTAGGGACAGCTCCCTACGAGCAGTACTTC. The chain couples TRBV5-1 to TRBJ2-7, with TRBD1 matching over 7 bases. The CDR3 covers 15 residues. J was trimmed by 2 bases and V by 0 bases; bases with no gene match: 5. Germline CDR1 SGHRS, CDR2 YFSETQ.

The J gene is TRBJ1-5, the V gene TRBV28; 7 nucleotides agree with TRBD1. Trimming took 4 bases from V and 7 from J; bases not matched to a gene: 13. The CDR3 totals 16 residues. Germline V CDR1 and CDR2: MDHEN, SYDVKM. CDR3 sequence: CASSSLQGFSGQPQHF. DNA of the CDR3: TGTGCCAGCAGTTCTTTACAGGGGTTCTCGGGACAGCCCCAGCATTTT.

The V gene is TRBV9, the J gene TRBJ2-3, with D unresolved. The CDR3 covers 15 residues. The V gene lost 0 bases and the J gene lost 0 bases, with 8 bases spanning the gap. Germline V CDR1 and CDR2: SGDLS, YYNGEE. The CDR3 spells CASSVDPGSTDTQYF. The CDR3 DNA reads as TGTGCCAGCAGCGTAGATCCCGGGAGCACAGATACGCAGTATTTT.

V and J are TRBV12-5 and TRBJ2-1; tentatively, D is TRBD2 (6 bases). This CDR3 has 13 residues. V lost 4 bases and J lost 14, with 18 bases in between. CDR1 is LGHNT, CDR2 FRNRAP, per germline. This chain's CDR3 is CASGSERRGVKFF. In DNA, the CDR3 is TGTGCTAGTGGTTCAGAAAGGCGGGGCGTAAAGTTCTTC.

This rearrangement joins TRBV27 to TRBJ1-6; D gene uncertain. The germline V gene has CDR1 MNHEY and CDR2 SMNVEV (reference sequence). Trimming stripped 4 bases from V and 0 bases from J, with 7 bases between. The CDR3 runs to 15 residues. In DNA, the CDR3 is TGTGCCAGCAGTTCAGGAAGCTCCTATAATTCACCCCTCCACTTT. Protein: CASSSGSSYNSPLHF.

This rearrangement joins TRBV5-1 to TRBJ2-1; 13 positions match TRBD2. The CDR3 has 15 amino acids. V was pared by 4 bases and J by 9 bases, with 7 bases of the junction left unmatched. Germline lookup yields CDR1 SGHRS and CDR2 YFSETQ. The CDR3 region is CASSGGLAGSFEQFF. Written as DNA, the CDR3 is TGCGCCAGCAGCGGGGGACTAGCGGGGAGTTTTGAGCAGTTCTTC. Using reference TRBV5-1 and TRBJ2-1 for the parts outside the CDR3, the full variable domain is KAGVTQTPRYLIKTRGQQVTLSCSPISGHRSVSWYQQTPGQGLQFLFEYFSETQRNKGNFPGRFSGRQFSNSRSEMNVSTLELGDSALYLCASSGGLAGSFEQFFGPGTRLTVL.

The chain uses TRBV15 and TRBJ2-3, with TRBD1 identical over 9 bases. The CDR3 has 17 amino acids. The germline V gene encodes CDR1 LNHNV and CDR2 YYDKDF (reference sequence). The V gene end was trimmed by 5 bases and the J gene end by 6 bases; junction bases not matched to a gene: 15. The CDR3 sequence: CATSWGQGRGKGDTQYF. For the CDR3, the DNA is TGTGCCACCAGCTGGGGACAGGGTAGGGGGAAAGGGGATACGCAGTATTTT.

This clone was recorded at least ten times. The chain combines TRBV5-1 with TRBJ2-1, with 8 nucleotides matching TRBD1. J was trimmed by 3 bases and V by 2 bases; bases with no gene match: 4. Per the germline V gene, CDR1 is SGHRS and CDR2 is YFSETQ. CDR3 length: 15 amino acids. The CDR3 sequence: CASSLGRGLYNEQFF. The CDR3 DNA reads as TGCGCCAGCAGCTTAGGCAGGGGGCTCTACAATGAGCAGTTCTTC.

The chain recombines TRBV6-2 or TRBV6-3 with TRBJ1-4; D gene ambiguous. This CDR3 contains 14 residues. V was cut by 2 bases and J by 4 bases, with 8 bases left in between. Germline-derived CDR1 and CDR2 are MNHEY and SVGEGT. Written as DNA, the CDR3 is TGTGCCAGCAGTTACGGGCAGAATAATGAAAAACTGTTTTTT. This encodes CASSYGQNNEKLFF.

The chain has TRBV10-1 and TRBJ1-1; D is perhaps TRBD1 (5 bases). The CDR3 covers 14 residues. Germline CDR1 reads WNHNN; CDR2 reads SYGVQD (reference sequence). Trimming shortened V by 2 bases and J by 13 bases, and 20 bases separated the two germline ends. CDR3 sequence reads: CASSEGGDGLVVFF. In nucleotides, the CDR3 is TGCGCCAGCAGTGAGGGGGGGGACGGACTTGTTGTTTTCTTT.

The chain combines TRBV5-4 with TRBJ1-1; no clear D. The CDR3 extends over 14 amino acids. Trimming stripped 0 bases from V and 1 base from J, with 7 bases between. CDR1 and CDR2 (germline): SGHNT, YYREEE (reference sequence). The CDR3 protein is CASSLGLTNTEAFF. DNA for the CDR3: TGTGCCAGCAGCTTGGGACTGACGAACACTGAAGCTTTCTTT. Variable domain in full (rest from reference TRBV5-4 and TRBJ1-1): ETGVTQSPTHLIKTRGQQVTLRCSSQSGHNTVSWYQQALGQGPQFIFQYYREEENGRGNFPPRFSGLQFPNYSSELNVNALELDDSALYLCASSLGLTNTEAFFGQGTRLTVV.

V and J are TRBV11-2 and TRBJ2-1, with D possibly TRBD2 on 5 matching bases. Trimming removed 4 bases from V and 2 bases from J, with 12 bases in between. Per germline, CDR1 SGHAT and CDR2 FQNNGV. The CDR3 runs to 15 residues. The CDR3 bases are TGTGCCAGCAGCTCCACCCCCGGGGCCTACAATGAGCAGTTCTTC. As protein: CASSSTPGAYNEQFF.

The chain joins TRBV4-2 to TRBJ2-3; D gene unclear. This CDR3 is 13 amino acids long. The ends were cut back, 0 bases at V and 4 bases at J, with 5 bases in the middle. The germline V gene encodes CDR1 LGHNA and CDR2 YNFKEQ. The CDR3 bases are TGTGCCAGCAGCCAAGAACGGGCAGATACGCAGTATTTT. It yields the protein CASSQERADTQYF.

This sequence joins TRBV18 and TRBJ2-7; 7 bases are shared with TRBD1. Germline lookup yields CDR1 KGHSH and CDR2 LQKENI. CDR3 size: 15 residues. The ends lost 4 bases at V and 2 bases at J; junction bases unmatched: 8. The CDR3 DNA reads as TGTGCCAGCTCACTTGAGACAGGGACGGCCTACGAGCAGTACTTC. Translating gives CASSLETGTAYEQYF.

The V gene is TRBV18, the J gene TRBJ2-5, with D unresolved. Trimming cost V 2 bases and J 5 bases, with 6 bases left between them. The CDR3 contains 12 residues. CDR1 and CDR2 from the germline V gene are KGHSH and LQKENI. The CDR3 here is CASSPFRETQYF. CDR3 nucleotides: TGTGCCAGCTCACCATTCAGGGAGACCCAGTACTTC.

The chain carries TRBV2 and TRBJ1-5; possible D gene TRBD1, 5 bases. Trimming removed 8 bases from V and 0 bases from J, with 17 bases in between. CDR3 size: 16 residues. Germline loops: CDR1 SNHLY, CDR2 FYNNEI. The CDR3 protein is CASGRRGENSNQPQHF. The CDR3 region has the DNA TGTGCCAGCGGGAGGAGGGGCGAAAATAGCAATCAGCCCCAGCATTTT.

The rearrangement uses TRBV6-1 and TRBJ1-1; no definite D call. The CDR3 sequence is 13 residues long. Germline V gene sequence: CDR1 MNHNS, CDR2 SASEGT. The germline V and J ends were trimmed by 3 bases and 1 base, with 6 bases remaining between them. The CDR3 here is CASSDSRNTEAFF. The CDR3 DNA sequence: TGTGCCAGCAGTGATTCCCGGAACACTGAAGCTTTCTTT.

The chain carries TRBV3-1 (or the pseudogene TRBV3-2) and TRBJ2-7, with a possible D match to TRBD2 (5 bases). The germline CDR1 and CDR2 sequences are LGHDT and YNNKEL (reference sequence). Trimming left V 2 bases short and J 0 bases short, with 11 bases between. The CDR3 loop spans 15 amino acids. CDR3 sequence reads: CASSQRMGSSYEQYF. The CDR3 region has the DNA TGTGCCAGCAGCCAAAGAATGGGGAGCTCCTACGAGCAGTACTTC.

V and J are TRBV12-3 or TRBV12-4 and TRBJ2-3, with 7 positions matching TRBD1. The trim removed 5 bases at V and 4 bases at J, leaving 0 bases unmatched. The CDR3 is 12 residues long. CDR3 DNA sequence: TGTGCCAGCAGTACAGGGGCAGATACGCAGTATTTT. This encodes CASSTGADTQYF.